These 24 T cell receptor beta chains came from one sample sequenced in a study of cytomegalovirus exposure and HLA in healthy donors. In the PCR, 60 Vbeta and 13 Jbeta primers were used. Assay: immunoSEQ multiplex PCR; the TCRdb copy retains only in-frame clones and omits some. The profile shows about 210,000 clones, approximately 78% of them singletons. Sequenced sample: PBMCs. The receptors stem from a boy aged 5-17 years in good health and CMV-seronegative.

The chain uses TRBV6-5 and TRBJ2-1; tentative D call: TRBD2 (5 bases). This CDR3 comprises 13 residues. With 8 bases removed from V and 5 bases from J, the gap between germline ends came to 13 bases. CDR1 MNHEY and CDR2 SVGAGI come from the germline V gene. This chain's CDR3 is CASGRLQDNEQFF. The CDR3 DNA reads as TGTGCCAGCGGGAGACTACAAGACAATGAGCAGTTCTTC.

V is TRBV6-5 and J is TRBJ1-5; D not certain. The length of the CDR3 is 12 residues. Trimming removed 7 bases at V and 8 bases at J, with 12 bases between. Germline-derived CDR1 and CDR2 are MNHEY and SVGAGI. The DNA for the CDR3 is TGTGCCAGCAATGGCCCCGGGAAGCCCCAGCATTTT. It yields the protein CASNGPGKPQHF.

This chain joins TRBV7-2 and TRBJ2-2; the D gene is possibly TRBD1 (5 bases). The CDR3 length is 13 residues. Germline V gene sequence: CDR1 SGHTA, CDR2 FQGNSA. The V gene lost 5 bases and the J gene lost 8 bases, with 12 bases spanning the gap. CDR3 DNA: TGTGCCAGCAGCCTCGGAAGGGGTGGGGAGCTGTTTTTT. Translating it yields CASSLGRGGELFF.

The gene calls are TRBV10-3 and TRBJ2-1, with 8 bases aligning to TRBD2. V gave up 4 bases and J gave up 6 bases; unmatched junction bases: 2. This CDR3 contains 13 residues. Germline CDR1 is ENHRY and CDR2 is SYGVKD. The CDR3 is CAISVTSGNEQFF. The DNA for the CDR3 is TGTGCCATCAGTGTAACTAGCGGCAATGAGCAGTTCTTC.

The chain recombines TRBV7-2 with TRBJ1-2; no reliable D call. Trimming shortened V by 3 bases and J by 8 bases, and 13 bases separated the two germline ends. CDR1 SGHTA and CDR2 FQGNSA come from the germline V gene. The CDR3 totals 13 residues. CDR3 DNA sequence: TGTGCCAGCAGCTTTTCCGGGCGGGAGGGCTACACCTTC. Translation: CASSFSGREGYTF. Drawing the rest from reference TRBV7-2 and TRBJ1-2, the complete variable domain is GAGVSQSPSNKVTEKGKDVELRCDPISGHTALYWYRQSLGQGLEFLIYFQGNSAPDKSGLPSDRFSAERTGGSVSTLTIQRTQQEDSAVYLCASSFSGREGYTFGSGTRLTVV.

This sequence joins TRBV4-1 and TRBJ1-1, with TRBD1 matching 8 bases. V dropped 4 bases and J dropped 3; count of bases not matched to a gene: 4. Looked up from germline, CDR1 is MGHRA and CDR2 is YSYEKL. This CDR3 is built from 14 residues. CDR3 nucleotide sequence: TGCGCCAGCAGCCGCCAACAGGGGGACACTGAAGCTTTCTTT. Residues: CASSRQQGDTEAFF.

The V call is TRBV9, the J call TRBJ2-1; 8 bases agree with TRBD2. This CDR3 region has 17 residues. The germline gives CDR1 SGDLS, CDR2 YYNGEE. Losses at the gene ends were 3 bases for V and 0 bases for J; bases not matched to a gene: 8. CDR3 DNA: TGTGCCAGCAGCGCGAGAAGCGGGGGCCTCTCCTACAATGAGCAGTTCTTC. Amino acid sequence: CASSARSGGLSYNEQFF.

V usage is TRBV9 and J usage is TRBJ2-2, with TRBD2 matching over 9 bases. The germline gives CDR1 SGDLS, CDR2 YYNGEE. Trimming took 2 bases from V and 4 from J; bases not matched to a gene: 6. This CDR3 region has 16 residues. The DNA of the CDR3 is TGTGCCAGCAGCGTCATAGCGGGGGCGGTCACCGGGGAGCTGTTTTTT. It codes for CASSVIAGAVTGELFF.

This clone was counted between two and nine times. CDR3 sequence: CASSPRQGAGNTIYF. CDR3 DNA sequence: TGTGCCAGCAGCCCACGACAGGGGGCTGGAAACACCATATATTTT. J is TRBJ1-3 and V is TRBV4-2, with 9 bases fitting TRBD1. The germline gives CDR1 LGHNA, CDR2 YNFKEQ. V lost 4 bases and J lost 2; bases outside the gene matches: 3. This CDR3 region has 15 residues.

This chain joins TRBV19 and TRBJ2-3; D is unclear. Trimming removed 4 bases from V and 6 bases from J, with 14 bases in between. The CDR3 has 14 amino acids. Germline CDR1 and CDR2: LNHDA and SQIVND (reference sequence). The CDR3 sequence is CASSRLESADTQYF. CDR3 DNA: TGTGCCAGTAGTAGGTTGGAGAGCGCGGATACGCAGTATTTT.

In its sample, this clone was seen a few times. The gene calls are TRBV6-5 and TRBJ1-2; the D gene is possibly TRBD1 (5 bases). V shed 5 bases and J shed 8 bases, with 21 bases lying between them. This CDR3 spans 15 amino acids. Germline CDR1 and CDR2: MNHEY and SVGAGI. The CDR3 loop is CASSHGGDTGWGYTF. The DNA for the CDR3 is TGTGCCAGCAGTCACGGAGGGGATACCGGCTGGGGCTACACCTTC.

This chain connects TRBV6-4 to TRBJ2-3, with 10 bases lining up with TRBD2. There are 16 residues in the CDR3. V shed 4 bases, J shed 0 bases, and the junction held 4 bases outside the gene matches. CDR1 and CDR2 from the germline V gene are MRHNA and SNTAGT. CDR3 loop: CASSGLAGESTDTQYF. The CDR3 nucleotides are TGTGCCAGCAGTGGCCTAGCGGGGGAGAGCACAGATACGCAGTATTTT.

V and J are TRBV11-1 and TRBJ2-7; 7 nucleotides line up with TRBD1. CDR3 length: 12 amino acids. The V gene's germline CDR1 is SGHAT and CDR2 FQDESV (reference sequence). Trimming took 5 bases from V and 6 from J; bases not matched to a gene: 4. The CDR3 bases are TGTGCCAGCAGCGTAGACAGGGCCGAGCAGTACTTC. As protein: CASSVDRAEQYF.

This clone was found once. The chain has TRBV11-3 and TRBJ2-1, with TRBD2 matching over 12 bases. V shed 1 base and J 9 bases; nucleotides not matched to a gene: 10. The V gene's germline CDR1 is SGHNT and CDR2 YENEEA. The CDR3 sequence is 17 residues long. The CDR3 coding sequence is TGTGCCAGCAGCTTAGCGGCTAGCGGGGGGGCTTGGGCTGAGCAGTTCTTC. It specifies CASSLAASGGAWAEQFF.

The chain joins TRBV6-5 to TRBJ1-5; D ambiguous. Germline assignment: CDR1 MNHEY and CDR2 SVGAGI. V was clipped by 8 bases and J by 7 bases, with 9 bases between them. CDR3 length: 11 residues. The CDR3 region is CASGGTQPQHF. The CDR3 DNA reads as TGTGCCAGCGGAGGAACCCAGCCCCAGCATTTT.

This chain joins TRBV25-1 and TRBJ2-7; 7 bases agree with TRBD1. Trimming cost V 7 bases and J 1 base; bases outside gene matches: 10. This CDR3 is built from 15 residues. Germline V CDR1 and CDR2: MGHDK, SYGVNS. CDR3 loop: CASTDLTGSSYEQYF. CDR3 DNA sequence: TGTGCCAGCACGGACTTGACAGGGTCTTCCTACGAGCAGTACTTC.

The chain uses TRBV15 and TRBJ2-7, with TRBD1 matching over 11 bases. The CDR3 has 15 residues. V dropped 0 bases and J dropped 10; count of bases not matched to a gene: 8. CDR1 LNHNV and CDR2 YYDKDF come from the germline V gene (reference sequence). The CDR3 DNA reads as TGTGCCACCAGCAGAGACCTATGGGACAGGGGGTCTCAGTACTTC. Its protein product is CATSRDLWDRGSQYF.

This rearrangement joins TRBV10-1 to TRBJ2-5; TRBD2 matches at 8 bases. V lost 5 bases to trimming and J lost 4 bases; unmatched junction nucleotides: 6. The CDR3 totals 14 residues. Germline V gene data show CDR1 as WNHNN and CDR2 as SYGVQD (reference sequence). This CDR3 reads CASSKRENRETQYF. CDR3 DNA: TGCGCCAGCAGTAAGCGGGAGAATAGAGAGACCCAGTACTTC.

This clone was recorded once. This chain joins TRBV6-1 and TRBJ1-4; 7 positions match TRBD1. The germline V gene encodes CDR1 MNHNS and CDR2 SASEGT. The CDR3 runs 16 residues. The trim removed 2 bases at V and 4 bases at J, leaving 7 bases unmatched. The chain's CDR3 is CASSESGQAVNEKLFF. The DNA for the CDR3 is TGTGCCAGCAGTGAATCCGGACAGGCCGTTAATGAAAAACTGTTTTTT.

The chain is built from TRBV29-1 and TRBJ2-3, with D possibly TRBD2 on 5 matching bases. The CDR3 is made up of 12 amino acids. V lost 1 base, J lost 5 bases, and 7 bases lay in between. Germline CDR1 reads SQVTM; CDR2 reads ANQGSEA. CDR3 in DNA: TGCAGCGTTGAAGGTACTAGAGATACGCAGTATTTT. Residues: CSVEGTRDTQYF.

The DNA for the CDR3 is TGTGCCAGCAGCCCACAGGGCCGTGCGGGCTACACCTTC. Translation: CASSPQGRAGYTF. V usage is TRBV11-3 and J usage is TRBJ1-2; maybe TRBD1 (6 bases). The CDR3 sequence is 13 residues long. V was cut by 5 bases and J by 8 bases, with 15 bases left in between. Germline assignment: CDR1 SGHNT and CDR2 YENEEA.

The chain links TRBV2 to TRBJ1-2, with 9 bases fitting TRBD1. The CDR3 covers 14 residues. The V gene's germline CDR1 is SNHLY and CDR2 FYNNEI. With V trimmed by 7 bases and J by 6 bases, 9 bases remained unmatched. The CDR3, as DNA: TGTGCCAGCAATCCGGGACAGGGAGAGGATGGCTACACCTTC. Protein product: CASNPGQGEDGYTF. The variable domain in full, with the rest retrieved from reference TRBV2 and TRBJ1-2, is EPEVTQTPSHQVTQMGQEVILRCVPISNHLYFYWYRQILGQKVEFLVSFYNNEISEKSEIFDDQFSVERPDGSNFTLKIRSTKLEDSAMYFCASNPGQGEDGYTFGSGTRLTVV.

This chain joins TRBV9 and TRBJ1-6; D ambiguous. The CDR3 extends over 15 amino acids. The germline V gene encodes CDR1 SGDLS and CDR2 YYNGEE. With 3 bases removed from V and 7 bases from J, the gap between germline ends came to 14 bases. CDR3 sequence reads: CASSASWQRNSPLHF. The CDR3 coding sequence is TGTGCCAGCAGCGCGTCGTGGCAGCGCAATTCACCCCTCCACTTT.

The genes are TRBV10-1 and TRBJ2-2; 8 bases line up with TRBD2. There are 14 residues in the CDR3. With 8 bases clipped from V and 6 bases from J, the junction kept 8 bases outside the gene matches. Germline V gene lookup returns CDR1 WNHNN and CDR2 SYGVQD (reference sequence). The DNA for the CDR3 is TGCGCCAGCTCACGGGGGGGGGCCCCCGGGGAGCTGTTTTTT. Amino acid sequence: CASSRGGAPGELFF.